Listed below are T cell receptor beta chains from one sample, sequenced in a study of T cell changes during pregnancy in multiple sclerosis. Libraries were prepared by immunoSEQ multiplex PCR; TCRdb keeps only in-frame clonotypes and omits some of them. The profile covers tens of thousands of clones, with about 96% appearing a single time and 2.5% taken by the ten largest. Here the sequenced sample was CD8+ T cells from peripheral blood mononuclear cells, taken after pregnancy. Source of these receptors: a female donor with multiple sclerosis, enrolled in a pregnancy study. Both conserved end residues are part of each CDR3. The D gene is left open where the match is weak. Clone size is given for some rows only: seen once, a few or many times, or a class if the clone is expanded.

size	V	D	J	DNA	CDR3
-	TRBV27	-	TRBJ2-3	TGTGCCAGCAGTTTATCGCCGGAGATTAGCACAGATACGCAGTATTTT	CASSLSPEISTDTQYF
once	TRBV5-1	-	TRBJ2-1	TGCGCCAGCAGCTTGGTGACGGGAGACTACAATGAGCAGTTCTTC	CASSLVTGDYNEQFF
-	TRBV5-1	-	TRBJ2-7	TGCGCCAGCAGCTTGGGCGGCCTCTACTACGAGCAGTACTTC	CASSLGGLYYEQYF
-	TRBV27	TRBD2	TRBJ2-1	TGTGCCAGCAGTTTTGGGCTAGCGGGAGTCGGTGAGCAGTTCTTC	CASSFGLAGVGEQFF
-	TRBV9	-	TRBJ1-4	TGTGCCAGCAGCGTCGGGGAAAAACTGTTTTTT	CASSVGEKLFF
-	TRBV14	-	TRBJ1-1	TGTGCCAGCAGCCTTAGGGGATGGAACACTGAAGCTTTCTTT	CASSLRGWNTEAFF
-	TRBV28	TRBD1	TRBJ1-1	TGTGCCAGCAGTTTAGGACAGGGCACTGAAGCTTTCTTT	CASSLGQGTEAFF
-	TRBV28	-	TRBJ2-7	TGTGCCAGCAGTTCCCGCTACGAGCAGTACTTC	CASSSRYEQYF
-	TRBV2	TRBD1	TRBJ2-2	TGTGCCAGCAGTGAAATCAGTGACAGGGGTATAAGGGAGAACACCGGGGAGCTGTTTTTT	CASSEISDRGIRENTGELFF
-	TRBV9	-	TRBJ1-2	TGTGCCAGCAGCGTAGGCGGGGGCGCTAACTATGGCTACACCTTC	CASSVGGGANYGYTF
once	TRBV28	-	TRBJ2-7	TGTGCCAGCAGTTTGCTGGACACTTCCTACGAGCAGTACTTC	CASSLLDTSYEQYF
once	TRBV6-5	TRBD2	TRBJ2-3	TGTGCCAGCAGCGGACTAGCGGGAGTAGGAGATACGCAGTATTTT	CASSGLAGVGDTQYF
-	TRBV4-2	TRBD1	TRBJ2-2	TGTGCCAGCAGCCCAACCCCAGGGGGCGTGTTCGGGGAGCTGTTTTTT	CASSPTPGGVFGELFF
-	TRBV19	-	TRBJ1-1	TGTGCCAGTAGTCAGGGAGGGAACACTGAAGCTTTCTTT	CASSQGGNTEAFF
-	TRBV6-1	TRBD1	TRBJ1-5	TGTGCCAGCAGTACAGGGGGCGGGCAGCCCCAGCATTTT	CASSTGGGQPQHF
few	TRBV6-4	-	TRBJ2-3	TGTGCCAGCAGTGCGGGAGGCACAGATACGCAGTATTTT	CASSAGGTDTQYF
-	TRBV27	-	TRBJ2-7	TGTGCCAGCAGTTATTCCGGGACCTTAGGGGGCGAGCAGTACTTC	CASSYSGTLGGEQYF
-	TRBV13	TRBD2	TRBJ2-7	TGTGCCAGCAGCCCGGGACTAGCGGCCCCCTACGAGCAGTACTTC	CASSPGLAAPYEQYF
once	TRBV28	TRBD2	TRBJ2-1	TGTGCCACTCTCCGGACTAGCGGGAGTAATGAGCAGTTCTTC	CATLRTSGSNEQFF
-	TRBV28	-	TRBJ1-3	TGTGCCAGCAGTCCTACGGGGAGGGATGGAAACACCATATATTTT	CASSPTGRDGNTIYF
-	TRBV7-9	TRBD2	TRBJ2-7	TGTGCCAGCAGCCATAGCGGGGAACCGTTTGAGCAGTACTTC	CASSHSGEPFEQYF
-	TRBV28	-	TRBJ2-7	TGTGCCAGCAGTTTGATATGGGGCAGGTCCTACGAGCAGTACTTC	CASSLIWGRSYEQYF
-	TRBV29-1	TRBD1	TRBJ2-7	TGCAGCGTTGAAGGATTCCGGACAGGGCCCTCCTACGAGCAGTACTTC	CSVEGFRTGPSYEQYF
-	TRBV5-6	-	TRBJ2-7	TGTGCCAGCAGCCCCCGGGACTTACCCTACGAGCAGTACTTC	CASSPRDLPYEQYF
-	TRBV27	-	TRBJ2-1	TGTGCCAGCAAATACTACAATGAGCAGTTCTTC	CASKYYNEQFF
-	TRBV4-1	-	TRBJ1-1	TGCGCCAGCAGCCAAGATTGGGGGCGGGTCGCTGAAGCTTTCTTT	CASSQDWGRVAEAFF
-	TRBV6-1	-	TRBJ2-7	TGTGCCAGCAGTGAAATTTCCGGACTTACAGCCTCCTACGAGCAGTACTTC	CASSEISGLTASYEQYF
-	TRBV4-1	-	TRBJ2-1	TGCGCCAGCACCCGAGACAGTTCAACCTACAATGAGCAGTTCTTC	CASTRDSSTYNEQFF
-	TRBV27	TRBD2	TRBJ2-1	TGTGCCAGCACCCGAGCGGGAGGGGTAAATGAGCAGTTCTTC	CASTRAGGVNEQFF
-	TRBV5-4	TRBD2	TRBJ2-5	TGTGCCAGCAGACGTGAGCGGGAGCACCAAGAGACCCAGTACTTC	CASRREREHQETQYF
-	TRBV27	TRBD1	TRBJ2-7	TGTGCCAGCAGTTTAAGGGGGCGCGAGCAGTACTTC	CASSLRGREQYF
-	TRBV10-2	-	TRBJ2-7	TGCGCCAGCAGCCCCCGGGACACCGGCCCCAACGAGCAGTACTTC	CASSPRDTGPNEQYF
few	TRBV28	TRBD2	TRBJ2-1	TGTGCCAGCAGTTTACTAGCGGGAGCAAGCTATGAGCAGTTCTTC	CASSLLAGASYEQFF
-	TRBV11-1	-	TRBJ2-7	TGTGCCAGCAGCTCCTCCGTAGACGAGCAGTACTTC	CASSSSVDEQYF
-	TRBV7-9	-	TRBJ2-3	TGTGCCAGCAGGGGGCTCACAGATACGCAGTATTTT	CASRGLTDTQYF
-	TRBV25-1	TRBD2	TRBJ2-3	TGTGCCAGCAGTGACTCCGGGACTAGCGGGAATATGACAGATACGCAGTATTTT	CASSDSGTSGNMTDTQYF
few	TRBV13	TRBD2	TRBJ2-1	TGTGCCAGCGGTAGCGGGATCAACAATGAGCAGTTCTTC	CASGSGINNEQFF
-	TRBV5-4	-	TRBJ1-1	TGTGCCAGCAGCTTCGGTTTGAGAGACACTGAAGCTTTCTTT	CASSFGLRDTEAFF
-	TRBV7-8	-	TRBJ2-1	TGTGCCAGCAGCTTAGCAAGGACACGTTACAATGAGCAGTTCTTC	CASSLARTRYNEQFF
-	TRBV5-8	-	TRBJ2-5	TGTGCCAGCAGCTTGGCACAGGAGCAAGAGACCCAGTACTTC	CASSLAQEQETQYF
-	TRBV4-1	-	TRBJ2-7	TGCGCCAGCAGCCAAGACAGGGCAATCCCCTACGAGCAGTACTTC	CASSQDRAIPYEQYF
-	TRBV6-7	TRBD1	TRBJ1-2	TGTGCCAGCAGTTACTCGGGACAGGGAGAGGACTATGGCTACACCTTC	CASSYSGQGEDYGYTF
-	TRBV5-6	TRBD1	TRBJ1-2	TGTGCCAGCAGCTTGTACGGTCTGGACAGGGGGTCTCCTAGCTATGGCTACACCTTC	CASSLYGLDRGSPSYGYTF
-	TRBV19	-	TRBJ1-1	TGTGCCAGTGCAGGACCTAGGGACTCCAACACTGAAGCTTTCTTT	CASAGPRDSNTEAFF